A selection of T cell receptor beta chains follows, all from one sample in a study of shared clonotypes between healthy human individuals. This table comes from immunoSEQ multiplex PCR, and its TCRdb copy is limited to in-frame clones, with some not included. Among more than 2 million clones listed, over 85% were seen once. Sequencing was done on a sample of naive CD8+ T cells sorted from blood. These receptors all come from a man between 18 and 35 years old in good health. CDR3s include the opening cysteine and the closing phenylalanine or tryptophan. A D gene is named only where the DNA matches it firmly. Where a row states a size, it is once, few, many or the class of an expanded clone; other rows omit it.

j_gene: TRBJ2-3; abundance: -; d_gene: TRBD2; v_gene: TRBV4-1; CDR3nt: TGCGCCAGCAGCCAGGGGGGGGACTCCAGAGGGCAGTATTTT; CDR3aa: CASSQGGDSRGQYF
j_gene: TRBJ1-3; abundance: -; d_gene: -; v_gene: TRBV9; CDR3nt: TGTGCCAGCAGCGTAGAGGATGAGGGCCCGGACCAGGTCTCTGGAAACACCATATATTTT; CDR3aa: CASSVEDEGPDQVSGNTIYF
j_gene: TRBJ1-2; abundance: once; d_gene: TRBD1; v_gene: TRBV27; CDR3nt: TGTGCCAGCAGTTCCTCGACAGGGTTTTATGGCTACACCTTC; CDR3aa: CASSSSTGFYGYTF
j_gene: TRBJ1-4; abundance: -; d_gene: -; v_gene: TRBV27; CDR3nt: TGTGCCAGCAGTTTAATAGGAGAAAAACTGTTTTTT; CDR3aa: CASSLIGEKLFF
j_gene: TRBJ2-5; abundance: -; d_gene: -; v_gene: TRBV7-8; CDR3nt: TGTGCCAGCAGCTTACCAAGCGGCCAAGAGACCCAGTACTTC; CDR3aa: CASSLPSGQETQYF
j_gene: TRBJ1-1; abundance: -; d_gene: TRBD1; v_gene: TRBV10-1; CDR3nt: TGCGCCAGCAGCCAACAGGGGACCGGGGCTGAAGCTTTCTTT; CDR3aa: CASSQQGTGAEAFF
j_gene: TRBJ2-7; abundance: -; d_gene: -; v_gene: TRBV15; CDR3nt: TGTGCCACCAGCAGAGAGCGGACAGCTACCTACGAGCAGTACTTC; CDR3aa: CATSRERTATYEQYF
j_gene: TRBJ2-5; abundance: -; d_gene: -; v_gene: TRBV5-1; CDR3nt: TGCGCCAGCAGGCCAGCGCAAGAGACCCAGTACTTC; CDR3aa: CASRPAQETQYF
j_gene: TRBJ1-2; abundance: -; d_gene: -; v_gene: TRBV5-1; CDR3nt: TGCGCCAGCAGCACGGGTGGGGGACCTACCATGACAGGCTATGGCTACACCTTC; CDR3aa: CASSTGGGPTMTGYGYTF
j_gene: TRBJ2-2; abundance: -; d_gene: TRBD1; v_gene: TRBV4-3; CDR3nt: TGCGCCAGCAGCCAAGATGGACAGGGTGCCGGGGAGCTGTTTTTT; CDR3aa: CASSQDGQGAGELFF